This T cell receptor (beta chain) appears in the sequencing data of a study of blood T cell repertoires in COVID-19. Germline lookup yields CDR1 MDHEN and CDR2 SYDVKM. The CDR3 covers 13 residues. The V end lost 6 bases, the J end lost 0 bases, and 6 bases lay between the germline ends. Only in-frame clones appear in the TCRdb table, and some are missing; sequencing was by immunoSEQ multiplex PCR. The sample includes hundreds of thousands of clones, 80% to 90% of them seen just once. Worth noting for this clone: This same CDR3 is encoded by further DNA sequences in the sample.

The rearrangement links TRBV28 to TRBJ1-5; no firm D call. The sequence was collected from a young man who had recovered from COVID-19. The specimen was PBMCs or T cells enriched from blood (not recorded which). CDR3 region: CASSSYSNQPQHF. The CDR3 nucleotides read TGTGCCAGCAGCAGTTATAGCAATCAGCCCCAGCATTTT.